These 2 T cell receptor beta chains originate from one sample sequenced in a study of beta chain features in type 1 diabetes. The whole isolated RNA underwent reverse transcription, so sequencing captured expressed TCRB transcripts. Profiled with immunoSEQ multiplex PCR; TCRdb holds only in-frame clones, not every one. The sample lists about 290,000 clones, approximately 8% occurring once. What was sequenced was central memory CD4+ T cells from blood. These receptor sequences come from a woman between 18 and 29 years old in good health.

The rearrangement uses TRBV7-9 and TRBJ1-2; tentatively, D is TRBD1 (5 bases). The CDR3 has 15 amino acids. The V and J ends lost 7 bases and 7 bases respectively, with 22 bases between them. Germline loops: CDR1 SEHNR, CDR2 FQNEAQ (reference sequence). The CDR3 is CASTHAGSQGLGYTF. In nucleotides, the CDR3 is TGTGCCAGCACCCACGCGGGGTCGCAGGGTCTTGGCTACACCTTC.

CDR3 amino acids: CASSLSWGQGLREQYF. The DNA for the CDR3 is TGTGCCAGCAGCTTGAGTTGGGGACAGGGGCTGAGGGAGCAGTACTTC. This chain connects TRBV5-6 to TRBJ2-7, with 10 bases that match TRBD1. With V trimmed by 1 base and J by 7 bases, 11 bases remained unmatched. Germline V gene lookup returns CDR1 SGHDT and CDR2 YYEEEE. The CDR3 consists of 16 residues.